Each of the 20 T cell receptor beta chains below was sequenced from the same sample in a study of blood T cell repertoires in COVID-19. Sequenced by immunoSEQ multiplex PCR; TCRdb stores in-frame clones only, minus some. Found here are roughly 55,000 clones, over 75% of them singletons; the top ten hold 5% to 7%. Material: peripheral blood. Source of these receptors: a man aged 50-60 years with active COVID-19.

CDR3 loop: CASSLEARTYEQYF. The CDR3 bases are TGCGCCAGCAGCTTGGAGGCCAGGACCTACGAGCAGTACTTC. The chain couples TRBV5-1 to TRBJ2-7; D gene uncertain. Germline V CDR1 and CDR2: SGHRS, YFSETQ. Trimming took off 0 bases at V and 2 bases at J, with 9 bases between the two ends. This CDR3 comprises 14 residues.

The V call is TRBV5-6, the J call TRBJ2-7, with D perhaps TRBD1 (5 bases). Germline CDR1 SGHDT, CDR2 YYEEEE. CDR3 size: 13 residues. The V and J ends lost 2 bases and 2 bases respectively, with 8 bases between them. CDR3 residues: CASSLGVAYEQYF. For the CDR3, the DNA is TGTGCCAGCAGCTTAGGGGTGGCCTACGAGCAGTACTTC.

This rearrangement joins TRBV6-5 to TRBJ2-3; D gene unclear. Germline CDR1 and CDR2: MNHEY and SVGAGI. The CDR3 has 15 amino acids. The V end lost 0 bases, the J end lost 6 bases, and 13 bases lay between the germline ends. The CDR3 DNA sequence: TGTGCCAGCAGTTACTCATATTCTAAGCTTGATACGCAGTATTTT. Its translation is CASSYSYSKLDTQYF.

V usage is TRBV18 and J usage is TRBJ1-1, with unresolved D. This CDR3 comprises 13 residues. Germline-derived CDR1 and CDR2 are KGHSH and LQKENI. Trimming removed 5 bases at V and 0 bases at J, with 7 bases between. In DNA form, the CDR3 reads TGTGCCAGCTCAGCCGACATGAACACTGAAGCTTTCTTT. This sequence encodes CASSADMNTEAFF.

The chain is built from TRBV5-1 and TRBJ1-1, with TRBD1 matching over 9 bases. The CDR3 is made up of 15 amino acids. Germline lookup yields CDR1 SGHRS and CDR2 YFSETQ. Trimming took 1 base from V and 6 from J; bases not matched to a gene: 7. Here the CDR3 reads CASSLTGGSLSEAFF. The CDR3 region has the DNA TGCGCCAGCAGCTTGACAGGGGGCTCTCTTTCTGAAGCTTTCTTT.

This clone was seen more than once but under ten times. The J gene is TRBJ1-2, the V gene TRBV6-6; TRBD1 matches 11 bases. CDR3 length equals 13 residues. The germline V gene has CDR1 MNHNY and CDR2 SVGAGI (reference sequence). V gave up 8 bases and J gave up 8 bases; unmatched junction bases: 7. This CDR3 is CASFGQGAWGYTF. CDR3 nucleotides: TGTGCCAGCTTCGGACAGGGGGCTTGGGGCTACACCTTC.

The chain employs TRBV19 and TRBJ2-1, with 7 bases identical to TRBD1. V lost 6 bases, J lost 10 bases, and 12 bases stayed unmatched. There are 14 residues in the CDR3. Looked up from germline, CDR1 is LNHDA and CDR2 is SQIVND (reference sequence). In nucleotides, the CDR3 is TGTGCCAGTAGCCTAAGAAAGGGGGCGCCCGAGCAGTTCTTC. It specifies CASSLRKGAPEQFF. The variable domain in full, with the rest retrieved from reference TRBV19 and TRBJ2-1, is DGGITQSPKYLFRKEGQNVTLSCEQNLNHDAMYWYRQDPGQGLRLIYYSQIVNDFQKGDIAEGYSVSREKKESFPLTVTSAQKNPTAFYLCASSLRKGAPEQFFGPGTRLTVL.

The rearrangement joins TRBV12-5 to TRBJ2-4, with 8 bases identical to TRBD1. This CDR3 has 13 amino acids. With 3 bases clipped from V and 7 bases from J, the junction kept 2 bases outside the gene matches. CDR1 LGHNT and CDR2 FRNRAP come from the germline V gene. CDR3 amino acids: CASGFGQGNIQYF. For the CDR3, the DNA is TGTGCTAGTGGTTTCGGACAGGGCAACATTCAGTACTTC.

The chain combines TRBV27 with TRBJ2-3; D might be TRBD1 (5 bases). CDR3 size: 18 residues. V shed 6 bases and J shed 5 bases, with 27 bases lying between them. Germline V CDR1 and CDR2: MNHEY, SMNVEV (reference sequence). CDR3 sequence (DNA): TGTGCCAGCAGCCCTACCGACTTTCGACAGAAGGTCGGAGATACGCAGTATTTT. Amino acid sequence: CASSPTDFRQKVGDTQYF.

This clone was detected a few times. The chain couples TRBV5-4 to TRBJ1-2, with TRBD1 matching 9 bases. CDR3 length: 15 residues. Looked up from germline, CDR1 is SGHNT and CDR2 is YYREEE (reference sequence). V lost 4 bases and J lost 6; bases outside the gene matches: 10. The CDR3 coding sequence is TGTGCCAGCAGCGTAAGGACAGGGGATATCGATGGCTACACCTTC. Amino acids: CASSVRTGDIDGYTF.

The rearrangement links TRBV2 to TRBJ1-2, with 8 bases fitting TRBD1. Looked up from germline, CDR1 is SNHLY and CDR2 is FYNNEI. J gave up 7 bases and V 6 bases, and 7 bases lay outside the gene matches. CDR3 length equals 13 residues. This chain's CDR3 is CASRPGQGSGYTF. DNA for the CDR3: TGTGCCAGCAGGCCCGGACAGGGCAGTGGCTACACCTTC.

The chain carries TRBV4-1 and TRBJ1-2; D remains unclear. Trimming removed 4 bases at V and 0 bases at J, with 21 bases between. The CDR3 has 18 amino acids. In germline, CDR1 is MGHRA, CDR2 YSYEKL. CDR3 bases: TGCGCCAGCAGCCCGCTCAGAGGGCAACGACTGGCTAACTATGGCTACACCTTC. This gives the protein CASSPLRGQRLANYGYTF.

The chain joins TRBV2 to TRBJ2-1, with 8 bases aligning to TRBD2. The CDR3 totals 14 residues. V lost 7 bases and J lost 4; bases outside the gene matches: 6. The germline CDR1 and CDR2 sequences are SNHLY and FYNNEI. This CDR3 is CASTSGGGYNEQFF. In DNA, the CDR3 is TGTGCCAGCACCTCGGGGGGGGGATACAATGAGCAGTTCTTC.

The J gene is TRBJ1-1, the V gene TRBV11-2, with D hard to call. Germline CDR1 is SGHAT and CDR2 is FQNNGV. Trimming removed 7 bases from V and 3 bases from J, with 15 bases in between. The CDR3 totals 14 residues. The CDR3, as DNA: TGTGCCAGCACCCCCTCGGGGTACGACACTGAAGCTTTCTTT. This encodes CASTPSGYDTEAFF.

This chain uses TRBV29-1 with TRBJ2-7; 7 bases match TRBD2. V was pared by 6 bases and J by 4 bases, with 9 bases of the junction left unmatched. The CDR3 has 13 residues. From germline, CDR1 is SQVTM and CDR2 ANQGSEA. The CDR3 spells CSVGWGGAYEQYF. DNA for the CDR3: TGCAGCGTGGGTTGGGGGGGAGCTTACGAGCAGTACTTC.

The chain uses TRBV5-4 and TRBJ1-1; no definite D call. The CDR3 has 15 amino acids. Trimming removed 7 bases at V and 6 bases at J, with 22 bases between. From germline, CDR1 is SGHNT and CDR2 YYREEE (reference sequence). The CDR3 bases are TGTGCCAGCCAAGGAAGTGTAGCCGGCGGCGCTGAAGCTTTCTTT. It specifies CASQGSVAGGAEAFF.

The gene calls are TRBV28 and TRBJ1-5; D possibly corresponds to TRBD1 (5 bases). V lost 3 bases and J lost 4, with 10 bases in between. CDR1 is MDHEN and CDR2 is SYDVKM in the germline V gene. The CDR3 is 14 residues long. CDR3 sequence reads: CASSLGGGNQPQHF. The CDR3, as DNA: TGTGCCAGCAGTTTGGGGGGAGGGAATCAGCCCCAGCATTTT.

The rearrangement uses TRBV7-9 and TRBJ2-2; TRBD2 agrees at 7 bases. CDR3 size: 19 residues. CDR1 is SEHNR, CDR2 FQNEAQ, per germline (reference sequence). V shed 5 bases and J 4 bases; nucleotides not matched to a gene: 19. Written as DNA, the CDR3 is TGTGCCAGCAGCGACCCGGGGGAGGGGACGGCGCGGGGCACCGGGGAGCTGTTTTTT. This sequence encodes CASSDPGEGTARGTGELFF.

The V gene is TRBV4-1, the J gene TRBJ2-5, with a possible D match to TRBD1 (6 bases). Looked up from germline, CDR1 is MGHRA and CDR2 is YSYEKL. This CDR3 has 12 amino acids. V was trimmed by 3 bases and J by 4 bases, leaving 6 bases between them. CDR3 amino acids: CASSQDRETQYF. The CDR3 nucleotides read TGCGCCAGCAGCCAGGACAGAGAGACCCAGTACTTC.

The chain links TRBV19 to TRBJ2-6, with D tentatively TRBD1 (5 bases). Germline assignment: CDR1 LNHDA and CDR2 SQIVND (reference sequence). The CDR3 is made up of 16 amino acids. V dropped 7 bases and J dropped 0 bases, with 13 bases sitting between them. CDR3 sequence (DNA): TGTGCCAGTACGCCAGGGTCCCTCTCTGGGGCCAACGTCCTGACTTTC. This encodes CASTPGSLSGANVLTF.